The source of this TCR beta chain is a study of blood T cell repertoires in COVID-19. Looking at the study overall: T cells, B-cell-depleted T cells, or PBMCs provided the cDNA or gDNA that served as material.

The germline V gene encodes CDR1 SGHTA and CDR2 FQGNSA. The ends were cut back, 1 base at V and 2 bases at J, with 17 bases in the middle. This CDR3 region has 18 residues. During active infection, Seattle patients enrolled and were then monitored through disease. Under the authors' procedure: Researchers report that nucleated cell counts were estimated from reference gene primer amplification. Sequencing was performed with immunoSEQ multiplex PCR; in TCRdb, only in-frame clones are kept and a portion is missing. For V, J and clone size, that table is used; D and trimming come from the DNA. The sample has roughly 440,000 clones; approximately 88% are singletons.

The receptor comes from a woman in her fifties or sixties with COVID-19, enrolled during active disease. What was sequenced was peripheral blood. The chain joins TRBV7-2 to TRBJ2-2, with D possibly TRBD1 on 5 matching bases. Here the CDR3 DNA reads TGTGCCAGCAGCTTAGTGGGGCCCCCAGCGATTAACACCGGGGAGCTGTTTTTT. Translated: CASSLVGPPAINTGELFF.